This entry is about one T cell receptor (beta chain). Its antigen is currently unknown. These data come from a study of vaccination effects on CD4 cells after COVID-19. Overall study: Vaccine administered to participants consisted of two doses of either BNT162b2 or mRNA-1273. Overall study findings and caveats: In vaccinees who were healthy, merely 1 out of 255 vaccine-induced clones cross-reacted with common cold coronaviruses. Relatively few convalescent patients took part in the study, which had no early post-infection timepoints. Late after vaccination, infection- and vaccine-induced clones showed marked clonal contraction.

Method: immunoSEQ multiplex PCR; TCRdb's copy keeps in-frame clones and lacks some. The sample includes tens of thousands of clones, around 76% of them seen just once. Sequencing followed a ViraFEST assay step that expanded antigen-specific CD4+ T cells with viral peptide pools. Subsequent to ten to eleven days of culture, CD4+ T cells were isolated. The vaccine recipients had no prior SARS-CoV-2 infection, with negative nucleocapsid antibodies. The source material was CD4+ T cells from PBMCs cultured with HCoV-OC43 spike peptides, sampled before COVID-19 vaccination. As to subset: HCoV-OC43 spike overlapping peptide pool stimulation. This TCR was recovered from a human donor who received a COVID-19 vaccine.

The chain's CDR3 is CASSDLFGTAQETQYF. The CDR3 DNA is TGTGCCAGCAGTGATCTCTTCGGCACGGCTCAAGAGACCCAGTACTTC. The chain couples TRBV6-1 to TRBJ2-5; D not certain. CDR1 is MNHNS, CDR2 SASEGT, per germline. CDR3 length: 16 residues. V was shortened by 3 bases and J by 2 bases, with 16 bases between the two germline ends.